These 11 T cell receptor beta chains originate from one sample sequenced in a study of T cell repertoires in cytomegalovirus infection. TCRdb re-derived calls from the reads in MiXCR, one entry per CDR3 protein. This sample has 640,000 or so distinct CDR3 sequences, with roughly a third found just once. The antigens for these receptors are not known. The sequencing here drew on cultured PBMCs, taken from culture after CMV antigen stimulation. These TCRs come from a human donor in good health (CMV status not recorded). Some clones in this sample may be carry-over from other donors' samples.

The chain carries TRBV4-3 and TRBJ2-1; the match to TRBD2 covers 7 bases. The CDR3 spans 15 residues. V trimming: 1 base; J trimming: 6 bases; junction bases outside the gene matches: 6. In germline, CDR1 is LGHNA, CDR2 YSLEER. This CDR3 is CASSQGLAVFNEQFF. The CDR3 coding sequence is TGCGCCAGCAGCCAAGGGCTAGCGGTCTTCAATGAGCAGTTCTTC.

This chain joins TRBV15 and TRBJ2-3; the D gene is possibly TRBD2 (7 bases). Deletions cut 5 bases from V and 7 bases from J, with 22 bases between. The CDR3 is 16 amino acids. Germline CDR1 reads LNHNV; CDR2 reads YYDKDF (reference sequence). The CDR3 DNA reads TGTGCCACCAGCGCGACGAGGGGGGGCCTCCCAAATACGCAGTATTTT. Translation gives CATSATRGGLPNTQYF.

About this clonotype: Since a much larger clone is just one base distant, this may be a read error. The chain combines TRBV7-3 with TRBJ1-1; 7 positions match TRBD1. The V gene's germline CDR1 is SGHTA and CDR2 FQGTGA. This CDR3 is 17 amino acids long. The CDR3 coding sequence is TGTGGCAGCAGCTCACTACAGGGGTTTGAAGTGAACACTGAAGCTTTCTTT. Translating gives CGSSSLQGFEVNTEAFF.

The chain recombines TRBV7-2 with TRBJ1-2; a weak D match, TRBD1 (6 bases). Trimming removed 1 base at V and 7 bases at J, with 10 bases between. CDR3 length equals 13 residues. Germline V lookup: CDR1 SGHTA, CDR2 FQGNSA. The CDR3 here is CASSLVGGLGYTF. The CDR3 nucleotides read TGTGCCAGCAGCTTAGTTGGGGGGCTTGGCTACACCTTC.

This clonotype was counted a single time. The V call is TRBV9, the J call TRBJ1-3, with D unresolved. Looked up from germline, CDR1 is SGDLS and CDR2 is YYNGEE. V lost 4 bases and J 0 bases, leaving 14 bases between the germline ends. This CDR3 region has 16 residues. The CDR3 DNA is TGTGCCAGCAGCTCCCAGGACGTCCTCTCTGGAAACACCATATATTTT. This sequence encodes CASSSQDVLSGNTIYF.

J is TRBJ2-7 and V is TRBV6-8; no clear D gene. This CDR3 has 13 residues. Between the trimmed V and J ends, which lost 1 base and 1 base, there was a span of 5 bases. The V gene's germline CDR1 is MNHGY and CDR2 SAAAGT. The CDR3 loop is CASSYFASYEQYF. CDR3 nucleotide sequence: TGTGCCAGCAGTTACTTCGCATCCTACGAGCAGTACTTC.

In its sample, this clonotype was seen a few times. The chain uses TRBV15 and TRBJ1-3; D is ambiguous. This CDR3 comprises 14 residues. Trimming shortened V by 7 bases and J by 0 bases, and 10 bases separated the two germline ends. Looked up from germline, CDR1 is LNHNV and CDR2 is YYDKDF (reference sequence). In nucleotides, the CDR3 is TGTGCCACCAAGGCCGGGAGCTCTGGAAACACCATATATTTT. It encodes CATKAGSSGNTIYF.

The chain carries TRBV12-3 or TRBV12-4 and TRBJ1-2; D might be TRBD1 (6 bases). Deletions cut 7 bases from V and 8 bases from J, with 14 bases between. The length of the CDR3 is 12 residues. The CDR3 sequence is CASTINRDGYTF. CDR3 coding DNA: TGTGCCAGCACCATAAACAGGGACGGCTACACCTTC.

The table lists this clonotype with a few counts. The chain carries TRBV6-6 and TRBJ2-7; 7 nucleotides align to TRBD1. This CDR3 spans 15 amino acids. The V gene's germline CDR1 is MNHNY and CDR2 SVGAGI (reference sequence). With 0 bases clipped from V and 12 bases from J, the junction kept 14 bases outside the gene matches. The CDR3 here is CASSYSVQQGPTRYF. For the CDR3, the DNA is TGTGCCAGCAGTTACTCCGTTCAACAGGGGCCTACTCGGTACTTC.

DNA for the CDR3: TGTGCCAGCAGCTCGTTTTGGGACAGGGGCCAGGCTACCTACGAGCAGTACTTC. This translates into CASSSFWDRGQATYEQYF. J is TRBJ2-7 and V is TRBV6-2 or TRBV6-3, with 10 bases that match TRBD1. The germline CDR1 and CDR2 sequences are MNHEY and SVGEGT. This CDR3 has 18 residues. V trimming: 6 bases; J trimming: 2 bases; junction bases outside the gene matches: 16.

This clonotype has just a few counts. J is TRBJ2-7 and V is TRBV10-2; D is unclear. The CDR3 consists of 12 residues. Germline V gene sequence: CDR1 WSHSY, CDR2 SAAADI. Between the trimmed V and J ends, which lost 0 bases and 3 bases, there was a span of 3 bases. The CDR3 DNA sequence: TGCGCCAGCAGTGAGTCGAACTACGAGCAGTACTTC. It encodes CASSESNYEQYF.